Reported below is one T cell receptor beta chain. Naivety in CD8+ T cells corresponded to a CD45RO-CCR7+CD27+CD95- phenotype. The germline V gene encodes CDR1 PRHDT and CDR2 FYEKMQ (reference sequence). This CDR3 has 13 residues. Preparation of TRB cDNA libraries relied on 5' RACE carrying UMI labels. TCRdb reworked the 5' RACE reads into one entry per CDR3 protein, no DNA. This sample lists some 67,000 distinct CDR3 sequences; its ten largest clones have nearly 1.5%. The sample originates from a study of CXCR3-negative and CXCR3-positive naive CD8 T cells. This rearrangement joins TRBV13 to TRBJ2-1; the TCRdb call, TRBD1, lacks DNA for checking. The TCR originated in a human donor in good health. Some clones in this sample may be carry-over from other donors' samples. Sequencing was performed on naive CXCR3- CD8+ T cells from blood. Specified subset: CD45RO-CCR7+CD27+CD95- naive CD8+ T cells lacking CXCR3 (TNR3-). CDR3 region: CASSLDRVVGQFF.